Here is one T cell receptor beta chain with its context. Sequenced by immunoSEQ multiplex PCR; TCRdb stores in-frame clones only, minus some. Of about 150,000 clones in the sample, 84% were seen once. V lost 5 bases, J lost 2 bases, and 3 bases stayed unmatched. This CDR3 comprises 13 residues. CDR1 GTSNPN and CDR2 SVGIG come from the germline V gene (reference sequence). The data belong to a study of blood T cell repertoires in COVID-19. The overall study: The analysed material was cDNA or gDNA that came from T cells, B-cell-depleted T cells, or PBMCs.

Sequenced sample: peripheral blood. The J gene is TRBJ2-1, the V gene TRBV30; 7 nucleotides align to TRBD2. The TCR originated in a human donor in a cohort sampled during active COVID-19. In DNA form, the CDR3 reads TGTGCCTGGCGACTAGCCCCCTACAATGAGCAGTTCTTC. It translates to CAWRLAPYNEQFF.